The clone carrying this TCR beta chain was recorded once. The target antigen is unknown. The data stem from a study of cytomegalovirus exposure and HLA in healthy donors. The overall study: When just under 400 donors were genotyped, roughly 82% of them were found to fall in the Caucasian-associated ancestry cluster. General observations from the study: The study flagged about 150 TCR beta chains as cytomegalovirus-associated. Reports state that TCR beta sequences accurately predicted most subjects' HLA-A and HLA-B alleles.

As for the donors, each was a healthy bone marrow donor. The J segment lost 3 bases and the V segment lost 4 bases, leaving 6 bases of the junction unmatched. The CDR3 has 15 residues. The germline V gene encodes CDR1 LGHNA and CDR2 YSLEER. PCR primers comprised 60 Vbeta and 13 Jbeta primers. Profiled with immunoSEQ multiplex PCR; TCRdb holds only in-frame clones, not every one. The sample lists about 72,000 clones; roughly 86% were seen once. The material sequenced was PBMCs. The J gene is TRBJ2-7, the V gene TRBV4-3, with 10 nucleotides matching TRBD1. The source of this sequence is a man between 18 and 35 years old in good health and CMV-seronegative. CDR3 sequence (DNA): TGCGCCAGCAGCCCAGCGGGGACAGGGGACTACGAGCAGTACTTC. Translated: CASSPAGTGDYEQYF.